Below, 32 T cell receptor beta chains from the same sample are listed, as sequenced in a study of blood T cell repertoires in COVID-19. Repertoires were generated with immunoSEQ multiplex PCR, while TCRdb's copy carries only in-frame clones and drops some. The table shows 65,000 to 85,000 clones, with over 70% occurring only once. Sequencing was carried out using peripheral blood. These receptors came from a human donor in a cohort sampled during active COVID-19.

This chain uses TRBV6-5 with TRBJ1-1; D ambiguous. Trimming removed 6 bases from V and 0 bases from J, with 8 bases in between. The germline V gene has CDR1 MNHEY and CDR2 SVGAGI. The CDR3 extends over 13 amino acids. The CDR3 loop reads CASRATVNTEAFF. CDR3 in DNA: TGTGCCAGCAGAGCGACGGTGAACACTGAAGCTTTCTTT.

The chain links TRBV7-9 to TRBJ2-7; 7 bases are shared with TRBD1. Germline V gene lookup returns CDR1 SEHNR and CDR2 FQNEAQ (reference sequence). CDR3 size: 15 residues. The V segment lost 4 bases and the J segment 3 bases; nucleotides outside the gene matches: 9. CDR3 amino acids: CASSSRRTGSYEQYF. The CDR3 DNA is TGTGCCAGCAGCTCTCGAAGGACAGGCAGCTACGAGCAGTACTTC.

V and J are TRBV7-9 and TRBJ2-2; TRBD2 matches at 8 bases. Germline-derived CDR1 and CDR2 are SEHNR and FQNEAQ (reference sequence). This CDR3 has 16 amino acids. The V and J ends lost 4 bases and 3 bases, in that order; junction bases with no gene match: 7. The CDR3 spells CASSSPPGGDTGELFF. Here the CDR3 DNA reads TGTGCCAGCAGCTCCCCCCCGGGAGGGGACACCGGGGAGCTGTTTTTT.

The gene calls are TRBV7-2 and TRBJ1-2, with 8 bases aligning to TRBD1. Losses at the gene ends were 5 bases for V and 7 bases for J; bases not matched to a gene: 9. CDR1 is SGHTA, CDR2 FQGNSA, per germline. The CDR3 totals 14 residues. The CDR3 region is CASSLVGQGGGYTF. Written as DNA, the CDR3 is TGTGCCAGCAGCCTCGTCGGACAGGGAGGTGGCTACACCTTC.

The rearrangement uses TRBV30 and TRBJ1-5; D remains ambiguous. CDR3 length: 13 residues. CDR1 is GTSNPN and CDR2 is SVGIG in the germline V gene (reference sequence). V was cut by 2 bases and J by 4 bases, with 9 bases left in between. In DNA form, the CDR3 reads TGTGCCTGGAGTCCCAGGCCGAATCAGCCCCAGCATTTT. Translation: CAWSPRPNQPQHF. Full variable domain (remainder filled in from reference TRBV30 and TRBJ1-5): SQTIHQWPATLVQPVGSPLSLECTVEGTSNPNLYWYRQAAGRGLQLLFYSVGIGQISSEVPQNLSASRPQDRQFILSSKKLLLSDSGFYLCAWSPRPNQPQHFGDGTRLSIL.

This rearrangement joins TRBV7-2 to TRBJ2-3; D not resolved. Germline V gene data show CDR1 as SGHTA and CDR2 as FQGNSA. V was cut by 5 bases and J by 2 bases, with 5 bases left in between. The CDR3 is made up of 12 amino acids. This CDR3 is CASSPYTDTQYF. CDR3 coding DNA: TGTGCCAGCAGCCCGTACACAGATACGCAGTATTTT.

The rearrangement uses TRBV27 and TRBJ2-1; 8 nucleotides align to TRBD2. This CDR3 has 15 residues. Germline CDR1 reads MNHEY; CDR2 reads SMNVEV (reference sequence). V was pared by 6 bases and J by 0 bases, with 4 bases of the junction left unmatched. CDR3 in amino acids: CASSLAGSSYNEQFF. The CDR3 bases are TGTGCCAGCAGCCTAGCGGGTAGCTCCTACAATGAGCAGTTCTTC.

This clone turned up a few times. This rearrangement joins TRBV18 to TRBJ2-7, with 11 positions matching TRBD1. The CDR3 covers 16 residues. Unmatched junction bases numbered 4, after V lost 3 bases and J lost 0 bases. Germline-derived CDR1 and CDR2 are KGHSH and LQKENI. This chain's CDR3 is CASSPQGQGASYEQYF. In DNA form, the CDR3 reads TGTGCCAGCTCACCGCAAGGACAGGGGGCCTCCTACGAGCAGTACTTC.

This clone was seen a single time. The rearrangement links TRBV28 to TRBJ2-7; 7 bases map to TRBD1. V was pared by 8 bases and J by 5 bases, with 6 bases of the junction left unmatched. The germline gives CDR1 MDHEN, CDR2 SYDVKM. The CDR3 spans 12 residues. The chain's CDR3 is CASERGQHEQYF. DNA for the CDR3: TGTGCCAGCGAGAGGGGGCAGCACGAGCAGTACTTC.

The chain employs TRBV30 and TRBJ2-7, with D hard to call. The germline V gene has CDR1 GTSNPN and CDR2 SVGIG (reference sequence). CDR3 length: 12 amino acids. V lost 0 bases, J lost 3 bases, and 6 bases lay in between. Here the CDR3 reads CAWSVGSYEQYF. The CDR3 DNA is TGTGCCTGGAGTGTGGGCAGCTACGAGCAGTACTTC.

The rearrangement joins TRBV5-4 to TRBJ2-7; possibly TRBD1 for D (5 bases). In germline, CDR1 is SGHNT, CDR2 YYREEE (reference sequence). Trimming removed 0 bases from V and 6 bases from J, with 16 bases in between. The CDR3 contains 15 residues. The CDR3 here is CASSLDMDKTSEQYF. CDR3 nucleotides: TGTGCCAGCAGCTTGGATATGGACAAGACCTCCGAGCAGTACTTC.

The chain combines TRBV5-4 with TRBJ2-7; 7 positions match TRBD2. This CDR3 has 14 amino acids. The ends lost 0 bases at V and 3 bases at J; junction bases unmatched: 3. Germline CDR1 is SGHNT and CDR2 is YYREEE (reference sequence). CDR3 DNA sequence: TGTGCCAGCAGCTTGGGCGGGGGTAGCTACGAGCAGTACTTC. Translated, it gives CASSLGGGSYEQYF.

This clone was observed once. The chain couples TRBV7-2 to TRBJ1-2; D may be TRBD1 (6 bases). The CDR3 spans 15 residues. Per the germline V gene, CDR1 is SGHTA and CDR2 is FQGNSA. The V and J ends lost 3 bases and 0 bases respectively, with 11 bases between them. The CDR3 loop reads CASSFPGTTNYGYTF. CDR3 DNA: TGTGCCAGCAGCTTCCCCGGGACAACTAACTATGGCTACACCTTC.

The CDR3: CASSYSMGDVVYEQYF. CDR3 in DNA: TGTGCCAGCAGTTACTCGATGGGAGATGTAGTCTACGAGCAGTACTTC. The chain recombines TRBV6-5 with TRBJ2-7, with D possibly being TRBD2 (5 bases). Looked up from germline, CDR1 is MNHEY and CDR2 is SVGAGI. This CDR3 region has 16 residues. Trimming stripped 0 bases from V and 3 bases from J, with 15 bases between.

This sequence joins TRBV7-8 and TRBJ2-2; D might be TRBD1 (5 bases). V was clipped by 6 bases and J by 7 bases, with 21 bases between them. CDR1 and CDR2 from the germline V gene are SGHVS and FQNEAQ. CDR3 length equals 16 residues. This CDR3 reads CASRSQGQGVDGELFF. The CDR3 DNA reads TGTGCCAGCAGGTCCCAGGGTCAGGGCGTCGACGGGGAGCTGTTTTTT.

This chain links TRBV11-2 with TRBJ2-2; weak D call: TRBD2 (6 bases). V was shortened by 1 base and J by 3 bases, with 9 bases between the two germline ends. The CDR3 consists of 15 residues. Germline CDR1 is SGHAT and CDR2 is FQNNGV. The CDR3: CASSLALAYTGELFF. DNA of the CDR3: TGTGCCAGCAGCTTAGCCCTAGCGTACACCGGGGAGCTGTTTTTT.

This clone has only one observation. The chain employs TRBV18 and TRBJ1-3; no firm D call. Trimming cost V 3 bases and J 4 bases, with 7 bases left between them. Germline V gives CDR1 KGHSH, CDR2 LQKENI. This CDR3 region has 13 residues. For the CDR3, the DNA is TGTGCCAGCTCACCTGTATCCGGAAACACCATATATTTT. Its translation is CASSPVSGNTIYF.

The CDR3: CATGTSGRIYNEQFF. CDR3 sequence (DNA): TGTGCCACCGGGACTAGCGGGAGAATCTACAATGAGCAGTTCTTC. The chain joins TRBV24-1 to TRBJ2-1; 14 bases match TRBD2. V shed 9 bases, J shed 3 bases, and the junction held 3 bases outside the gene matches. CDR1 and CDR2 from the germline V gene are KGHDR and SFDVKD. The CDR3 is made up of 15 amino acids.

CDR3 sequence reads: CASSYSWTGGGGGYTF. CDR3 nucleotide sequence: TGTGCCAGCAGTTACTCTTGGACTGGGGGCGGGGGGGGCTACACCTTC. The rearrangement links TRBV6-5 to TRBJ1-2; possibly TRBD1 for D (6 bases). Germline CDR1 is MNHEY and CDR2 is SVGAGI. Trimming shortened V by 0 bases and J by 8 bases, and 19 bases separated the two germline ends. The CDR3 is 16 residues long.

V is TRBV24-1 and J is TRBJ2-3; maybe TRBD1 (6 bases). Germline CDR1 reads KGHDR; CDR2 reads SFDVKD. CDR3 size: 17 residues. V was clipped by 5 bases and J by 0 bases, with 17 bases between them. Here the CDR3 reads CATSAPAGAESTDTQYF. The CDR3, as DNA: TGTGCCACCAGTGCGCCCGCAGGGGCAGAAAGCACAGATACGCAGTATTTT.

This chain links TRBV28 with TRBJ2-2; 9 bases fit TRBD2. The CDR3 is 13 amino acids. V gave up 6 bases and J gave up 13 bases; unmatched junction bases: 9. Germline lookup yields CDR1 MDHEN and CDR2 SYDVKM. The CDR3 loop is CASRLVGTSRLFF. The CDR3 bases are TGTGCCAGCAGGCTAGTTGGGACTAGCCGGCTGTTTTTT.

V usage is TRBV19 and J usage is TRBJ1-2, with TRBD1 identical over 9 bases. The germline V gene encodes CDR1 LNHDA and CDR2 SQIVND (reference sequence). V was pared by 5 bases and J by 7 bases, with 11 bases of the junction left unmatched. There are 15 residues in the CDR3. CDR3 protein: CASSAVSGQGSGYTF. CDR3 DNA sequence: TGTGCCAGTAGTGCCGTCTCGGGACAGGGAAGTGGCTACACCTTC.

V usage is TRBV4-1 and J usage is TRBJ2-1; 10 nucleotides line up with TRBD2. Germline CDR1 reads MGHRA; CDR2 reads YSYEKL. The CDR3 is 15 amino acids. Trimming took 4 bases from V and 9 from J; bases not matched to a gene: 9. CDR3 amino acids: CASSLASGRQGEQFF. The CDR3, as DNA: TGCGCCAGCAGCCTGGCTAGCGGGAGACAGGGTGAGCAGTTCTTC.

The chain recombines TRBV7-9 with TRBJ2-1; D is unclear. Germline CDR1 SEHNR, CDR2 FQNEAQ (reference sequence). The CDR3 runs to 14 residues. Trimming took off 3 bases at V and 0 bases at J, with 6 bases between the two ends. CDR3 protein: CASSFPSSYNEQFF. The CDR3 nucleotides are TGTGCCAGCAGCTTTCCCAGCTCCTACAATGAGCAGTTCTTC.

The gene calls are TRBV5-1 and TRBJ2-1; 9 bases are a match to TRBD2. CDR1 is SGHRS and CDR2 is YFSETQ in the germline V gene. The CDR3 contains 15 residues. V lost 4 bases, J lost 0 bases, and 2 bases stayed unmatched. The CDR3 loop reads CASSVSGSSYNEQFF. CDR3 nucleotides: TGCGCCAGCAGCGTTAGCGGGAGCTCCTACAATGAGCAGTTCTTC.

The chain is built from TRBV11-1 and TRBJ2-7; TRBD1 agrees at 9 bases. J gave up 3 bases and V 5 bases, and 8 bases lay outside the gene matches. Germline V gene lookup returns CDR1 SGHAT and CDR2 FQDESV (reference sequence). The CDR3 is 15 residues long. CDR3 DNA sequence: TGTGCCAGCAGCGGAAAATGGGGACAGGGCTACGAGCAGTACTTC. Amino acids: CASSGKWGQGYEQYF.

The rearrangement uses TRBV19 and TRBJ1-3, with 7 bases matching TRBD1. In germline, CDR1 is LNHDA, CDR2 SQIVND (reference sequence). Losses at the gene ends were 7 bases for V and 4 bases for J; bases not matched to a gene: 4. The length of the CDR3 is 13 residues. The CDR3 coding sequence is TGTGCCAGTACCGGGACAGCCGGAAACACCATATATTTT. Protein product: CASTGTAGNTIYF.

This chain uses TRBV4-2 with TRBJ1-5, with TRBD1 identical over 9 bases. The J segment lost 6 bases and the V segment lost 1 base, leaving 4 bases of the junction unmatched. Germline CDR1 reads LGHNA; CDR2 reads YNFKEQ. CDR3 size: 15 residues. Written as DNA, the CDR3 is TGTGCCAGCAGCCAAGGGTCGGGACAGGGTCAGCCCCAGCATTTT. Protein sequence: CASSQGSGQGQPQHF.

The chain employs TRBV25-1 and TRBJ1-2; 8 bases agree with TRBD1. The CDR3 totals 15 residues. The germline V gene has CDR1 MGHDK and CDR2 SYGVNS. The V gene end was trimmed by 6 bases and the J gene end by 6 bases; junction bases not matched to a gene: 12. This CDR3 is CASRGGPQGVDGYTF. Written as DNA, the CDR3 is TGTGCCAGCAGGGGGGGACCACAGGGGGTGGATGGCTACACCTTC.

This chain joins TRBV30 and TRBJ1-1, with D tentatively TRBD1 (6 bases). The V gene's germline CDR1 is GTSNPN and CDR2 SVGIG (reference sequence). V was trimmed by 3 bases and J by 0 bases, leaving 11 bases between them. This CDR3 comprises 14 residues. In DNA, the CDR3 is TGTGCCTGGAGGGGGGCAGGACTGAACACTGAAGCTTTCTTT. Protein sequence: CAWRGAGLNTEAFF.

Relative to its sample, this clone is medium-sized. This sequence joins TRBV4-2 and TRBJ2-7, with TRBD2 matching 8 bases. This CDR3 is built from 15 residues. The trim removed 0 bases at V and 0 bases at J, leaving 1 base unmatched. Germline CDR1 is LGHNA and CDR2 is YNFKEQ. CDR3 sequence reads: CASSQDRGGSYEQYF. CDR3 nucleotide sequence: TGTGCCAGCAGCCAAGATCGGGGGGGCTCCTACGAGCAGTACTTC.

The chain is built from TRBV10-3 and TRBJ2-3; 11 bases are a match to TRBD1. The V and J ends lost 7 bases and 3 bases, in that order; junction bases with no gene match: 12. Germline loops: CDR1 ENHRY, CDR2 SYGVKD. The CDR3 has 17 residues. In DNA, the CDR3 is TGTGCCATCACCGCGGACAGGGGGCTCCCATCGACAGATACGCAGTATTTT. Translating it yields CAITADRGLPSTDTQYF.